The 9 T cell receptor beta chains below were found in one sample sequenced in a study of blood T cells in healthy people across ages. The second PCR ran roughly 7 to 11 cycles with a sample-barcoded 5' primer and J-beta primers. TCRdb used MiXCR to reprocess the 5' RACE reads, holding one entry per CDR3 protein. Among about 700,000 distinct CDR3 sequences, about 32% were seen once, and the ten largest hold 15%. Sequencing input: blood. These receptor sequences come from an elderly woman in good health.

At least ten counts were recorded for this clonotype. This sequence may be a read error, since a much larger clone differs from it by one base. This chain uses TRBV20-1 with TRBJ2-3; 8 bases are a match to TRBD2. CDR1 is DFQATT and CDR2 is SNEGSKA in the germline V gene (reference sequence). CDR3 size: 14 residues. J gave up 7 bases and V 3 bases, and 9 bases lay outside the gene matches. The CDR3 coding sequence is TGCAGTGCTAGGGTTCCCGCGGGGGGAAATACGCAGTATTTT. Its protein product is CSARVPAGGNTQYF.

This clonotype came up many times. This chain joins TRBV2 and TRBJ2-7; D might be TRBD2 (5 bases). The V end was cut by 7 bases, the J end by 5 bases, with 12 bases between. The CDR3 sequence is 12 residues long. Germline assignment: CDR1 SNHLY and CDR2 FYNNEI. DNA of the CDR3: TGTGCCAGCAAAAGGGAGACCCACGAGCAGTACTTC. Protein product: CASKRETHEQYF.

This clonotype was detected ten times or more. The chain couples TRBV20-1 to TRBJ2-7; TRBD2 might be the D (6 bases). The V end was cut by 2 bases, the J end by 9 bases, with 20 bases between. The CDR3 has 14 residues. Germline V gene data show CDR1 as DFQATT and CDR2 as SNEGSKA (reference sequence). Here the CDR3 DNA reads TGCAGTGCTAGATTGGAGGGAAACCGGGAGAGGCAGTACTTC. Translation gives CSARLEGNRERQYF.

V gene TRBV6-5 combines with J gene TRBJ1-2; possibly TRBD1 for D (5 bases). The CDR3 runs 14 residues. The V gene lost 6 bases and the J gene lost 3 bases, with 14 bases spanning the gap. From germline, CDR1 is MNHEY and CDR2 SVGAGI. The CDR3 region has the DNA TGTGCCAGCAGCGAGACCCCGGGGGACTATGGCTACACCTTC. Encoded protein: CASSETPGDYGYTF.

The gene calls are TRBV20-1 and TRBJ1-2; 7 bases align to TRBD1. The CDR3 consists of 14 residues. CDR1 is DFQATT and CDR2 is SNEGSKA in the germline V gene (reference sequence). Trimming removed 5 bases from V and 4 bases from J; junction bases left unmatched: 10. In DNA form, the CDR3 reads TGCAGTGCTGGCAACGCCGGGACAGCCTATGGCTACACCTTC. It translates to CSAGNAGTAYGYTF.

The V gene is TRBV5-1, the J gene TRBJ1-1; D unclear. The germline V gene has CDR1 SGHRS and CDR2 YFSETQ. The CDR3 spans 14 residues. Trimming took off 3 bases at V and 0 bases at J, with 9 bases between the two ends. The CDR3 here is CASSSLNMNTEAFF. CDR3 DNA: TGCGCCAGCAGCTCGCTAAATATGAACACTGAAGCTTTCTTT.

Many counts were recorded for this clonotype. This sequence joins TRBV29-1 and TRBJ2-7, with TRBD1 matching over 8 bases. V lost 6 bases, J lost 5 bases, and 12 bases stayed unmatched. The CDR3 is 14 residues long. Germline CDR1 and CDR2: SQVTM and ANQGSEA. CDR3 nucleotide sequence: TGCAGCGTCGAGGCTCGGACAGGGTTTCACGAGCAGTACTTC. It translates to CSVEARTGFHEQYF.

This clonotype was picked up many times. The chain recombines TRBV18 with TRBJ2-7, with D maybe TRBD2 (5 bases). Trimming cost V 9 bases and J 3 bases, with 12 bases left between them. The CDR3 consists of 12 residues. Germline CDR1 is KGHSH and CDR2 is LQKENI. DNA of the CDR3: TGTGCCAGTTCCGGGATGGTCTACGAGCAGTACTTC. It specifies CASSGMVYEQYF. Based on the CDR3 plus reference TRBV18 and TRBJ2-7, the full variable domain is NAGVMQNPRHLVRRRGQEARLRCSPMKGHSHVYWYRQLPEEGLKFMVYLQKENIIDESGMPKERFSAEFPKEGPSILRIQQVVRGDSAAYFCASSGMVYEQYFGPGTRLTVT.

CDR3 in amino acids: CASSRGDPGELFF. The CDR3 DNA reads TGTGCCAGCAGCCGCGGGGATCCCGGGGAGCTGTTTTTT. The chain joins TRBV6-1 to TRBJ2-2; a possible D gene is TRBD2 (6 bases). The V and J ends lost 6 bases and 6 bases respectively, with 11 bases between them. The germline V gene encodes CDR1 MNHNS and CDR2 SASEGT. The CDR3 is 13 residues long.